This T cell receptor beta chain emerged from a study of OX40 agonist ivuxolimab in advanced cancers. For the wider study: Ivuxolimab was a fully human IgG2 agonistic monoclonal antibody targeting the costimulatory receptor OX40 (CD134). Of the approximately 50 patients in dose escalation, some 20 had hepatocellular carcinoma, about 15 had melanoma, 9 had renal cell carcinoma and 9 had head and neck cancer. A male proportion of roughly 80% and a mean age of around 60 years, ranging from about 23 to 90, were recorded for the dose-escalation cohort. Prior anti-PD-1, anti-PD-L1 or anti-CTLA-4 therapy was permitted, and checkpoint inhibitors had been received by more than 35% of dose-escalation patients. Partial responses were achieved by three dose-escalation patients, of whom one had hepatocellular carcinoma and two had cutaneous melanoma. Intravenous ivuxolimab was administered to patients every 2 weeks at six dose levels: 0.01, 0.1, 0.3, 1.5, 3 and 10 mg/kg. Peripheral TCRbeta sequencing was intended to test whether TCR sequence diversity was altered and clonal T-cell expansion was caused by ivuxolimab. The monotherapy dose-escalation portion (N of about 50 patients) of the phase I ivuxolimab trial is reported in the paper. Results the study describes overall, beyond this receptor: Which antigens the clonally expanded peripheral T cells were specific for was not determined. After ivuxolimab, more expanded clones were found on average in CD8+ T cells than in CD4+ T cells. Low levels of normalized T-cell clonal expansion were also seen in some patients who did not respond. At doses of 0.1 to 3.0 mg/kg, clonal expansion of both CD4+ and CD8+ blood T cells was observed from baseline to week 6. Partial responders in the 0.1-3.0 mg/kg groups had among the lowest normalized peripheral clonal expansion, especially among CD8+ T cells.

Of note for this clone: The specificity of this receptor is unknown. Qualities for individual bases were not recorded, and no much larger clone is one base off.

The junction carries 14 bases between V and J, which are trimmed by 3 bases and 9 bases respectively. The CDR3, from cysteine to phenylalanine, totals 13 residues. Only the CDR3 DNA is retained, 39 bases long and in frame from the first base. Reading the germline V gene gives CDR1 LGHNT and CDR2 FRNRAP. To sequence the TCRbeta CDR3 region, genomic DNA was isolated from the sorted cells. The immunoSEQ Assay was used to sequence the TCRbeta CDR3 regions. Here the immuneACCESS table is served through TCRdb, limited to in-frame sequences with V and J called. Missing clones are a known gap in these copies; in checked studies unresolved V genes cover under half, and the rest lacks a known reason. For this sample the table gives roughly 11,000 clones, of which about 82% were detected only once. The ten largest clones add up to roughly 28% of the sample. Patients with a history of autoimmune disease or receiving systemic immunosuppression were excluded from the trial. Peripheral blood for TCR sequencing was collected from all dose cohorts at baseline, on cycle 4 day 1, and on cycle 7 day 1. Samples came from an open-label, multicenter, first-in-human phase I dose-escalation trial of ivuxolimab. Adults with locally advanced or metastatic melanoma, renal cell carcinoma, hepatocellular carcinoma or head and neck squamous cell carcinoma were enrolled in the trial. CD4+ and CD8+ T cells were sorted separately from peripheral blood before TCR sequencing.

The chain uses TRBV12-5 and TRBJ2-5; TRBD2 is possibly the D segment (6 matching bases). This receptor was taken from an adult with an advanced solid tumor such as melanoma, head and neck, liver or kidney cancer. The material sequenced was CD4+ or CD8+ T cells sorted from blood, taken in a trial of the OX40 agonist ivuxolimab. The CDR3 protein sequence reads: CASGFGGEEAQYF. The nucleotides read TGTGCTAGTGGTTTCGGCGGGGAAGAAGCCCAGTACTTC. Reference TRBV12-5 and TRBJ2-5 genes cover what lies past the CDR3, so the full variable domain is DARVTQTPRHKVTEMGQEVTMRCQPILGHNTVFWYRQTMMQGLELLAYFRNRAPLDDSGMPKDRFSAEMPDATLATLKIQPSEPRDSAVYFCASGFGGEEAQYFGPGTRLLVL.